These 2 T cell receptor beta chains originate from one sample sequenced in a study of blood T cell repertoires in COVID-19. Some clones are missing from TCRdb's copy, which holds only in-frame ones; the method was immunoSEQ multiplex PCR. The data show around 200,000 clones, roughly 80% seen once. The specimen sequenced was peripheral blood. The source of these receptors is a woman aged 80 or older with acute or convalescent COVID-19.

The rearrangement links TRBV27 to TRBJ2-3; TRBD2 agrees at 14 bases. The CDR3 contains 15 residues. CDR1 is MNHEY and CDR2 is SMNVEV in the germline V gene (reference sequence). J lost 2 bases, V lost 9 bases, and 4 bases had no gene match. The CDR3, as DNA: TGTGCCAGTTGGACTAGCGGGGGGAACACAGATACGCAGTATTTT. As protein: CASWTSGGNTDTQYF.

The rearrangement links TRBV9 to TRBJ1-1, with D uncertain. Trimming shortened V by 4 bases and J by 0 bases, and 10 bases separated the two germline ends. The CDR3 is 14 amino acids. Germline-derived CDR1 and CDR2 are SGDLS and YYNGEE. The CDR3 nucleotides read TGTGCCAGCAGCCTGTGGGCAGTGAACACTGAAGCTTTCTTT. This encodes CASSLWAVNTEAFF.